The T cell receptor beta chain described here comes from a study of T cell changes during pregnancy in multiple sclerosis. The assay was immunoSEQ multiplex PCR, and TCRdb's table has in-frame clones only and misses some. The table lists approximately 97,000 clones, around nine tenths of them singletons, with roughly 0.79% in the top ten. Trimming cost V 3 bases and J 2 bases, with 3 bases left between them. CDR1 SGHTA and CDR2 FQGNSA come from the germline V gene. The CDR3 loop spans 12 amino acids. This TCR was sampled from a female donor in good health, enrolled as a control in a pregnancy study. This chain joins TRBV7-2 and TRBJ2-3; no reliable D call. The starting material was peripheral blood, obtained in the second trimester of pregnancy. The CDR3 region has the DNA TGTGCCAGCAGCTTTTACACAGATACGCAGTATTTT. It encodes CASSFYTDTQYF.